This TCR beta chain is drawn from a study of blood T cell repertoires in COVID-19. Study in general: Donors in the United States, Italy and Spain gave samples during acute or convalescent COVID-19. Nucleic acid was either cDNA or gDNA, and it came from T cells, B-cell-depleted T cells, or PBMCs.

The CDR3 is 16 residues long. Looked up from germline, CDR1 is KGHSH and CDR2 is LQKENI. V shed 3 bases, J shed 5 bases, and the junction held 7 bases outside the gene matches. On this clone: At the DNA level, this CDR3 is encoded by other sequences in the same sample as well.

Some clones are missing from TCRdb's copy, which holds only in-frame ones; the method was immunoSEQ multiplex PCR. The sample gives roughly 280,000 clones, approximately 80% of which show up once; under 5.5% is in the top ten. Sequenced sample: peripheral blood. V usage is TRBV18 and J usage is TRBJ2-3; TRBD2 matches at 11 bases. This clonotype was obtained from a man between 60 and 75 years old with acute or convalescent COVID-19. The CDR3 protein is CASSPLAGGPIDTQYF. CDR3 in DNA: TGTGCCAGCTCACCGTTAGCGGGAGGGCCAATAGATACGCAGTATTTT.